The clone carrying this T cell receptor (beta chain) was seen ten or more times. Its antigen is undetermined. This sample was taken from a study of human T cells and chemical hapten exposure. Broader study findings: Patch test score was positively correlated with the counts of PT1 expanded TCRs. Donors had alopecia, so their immune response may differ from healthy people's.

TCRdb passed the RACE reads through MiXCR, listing each CDR3 protein once. Seen here are tens of thousands of distinct CDR3 sequences, around 7% observed once, and the top ten hold 1.6%. Regarding time point: pre-sensitization, week 0. Treatment noted: therapeutic diphenylcyclopropenone sensitization with weekly scalp DPC. This TCR came from a woman between 25 and 40 years old with alopecia areata. Some clones in this sample may be carry-over from other donors' samples. Sample: whole blood, taken in connection with sensitization to the hapten diphenylcyclopropenone (DPC).

The CDR3 DNA reads TGCGCCAGCAGCGAGATCCGGGCCGGGAATTCACCCCTCCACTTT. Translation gives CASSEIRAGNSPLHF. The chain uses TRBV5-1 and TRBJ1-6; no reliable D call. Germline V lookup: CDR1 SGHRS, CDR2 YFSETQ. There are 15 residues in the CDR3. Trimming took 4 bases from V and 7 from J, leaving 15 bases between them.